This T cell receptor (delta chain) was profiled in a study of γδ T cells in repeated Plasmodium falciparum infection. This CDR3 has 15 residues. Germline V gene lookup returns CDR1 GEAIGNYY and CDR2 EKD. Vgamma9/Vdelta2+ and Vdelta2-negative gammadelta T cells were flow-sorted from PBMC for bulk sequencing. Details on this clone: A far larger clone is just one base off, so this is likely a read error. Other DNA sequences in the same sample also yield this CDR3.

TCRdb redid the clone calls on the multiplex PCR reads with CATT. Found here are 75,000 to 95,000 delta-chain clones, 0.9% to 1% of them singletons; the top ten hold roughly 9.5%. This rearrangement joins TRDV2 to TRDJ1; TRDD3 matches 8 bases. Specimen: gamma-delta T cells from blood. The receptor was derived from a pool of human donors (malaria-infected and uninfected, not separated). The CDR3 nucleotides are TGTGCCTGTGACAGGGTGGGGGATTTATCCGATAAGCTCATCTTT. Translating it yields CACDRVGDLSDKLIF.